This TCR beta chain was recovered during a study of cytomegalovirus exposure and HLA in healthy donors (dated by TCRdb to 2017 to 2019). A note on the overall study: An earlier analysis of some 550 of the donors reported more than 250 Gb of sequence data and 120 million or so unique TCR beta sequences from some 180 million T cells. An early release that covered more than 550 HLA-typed donors contained approximately 300 gigabases of sequencing data and roughly 84 million unique TCR sequences. Of the approximately 400 genotyped donors, less than 85% were placed in the genetic ancestry cluster associated with self-reported Caucasian donors. The study aimed to test whether signatures of past pathogen exposure could be identified by cataloging public T cell receptors. The T cell repertoires of 666 subjects were profiled by immunosequencing and related to cytomegalovirus serostatus. In addition to the first cohort of approximately 670 subjects, a separate validation cohort of around 110 different subjects was used. To predict cytomegalovirus infection status, the study combined high-throughput TCR immunosequencing, statistical association of individual TCRs with disease status, and machine learning. In a later analysis, previously published TCR beta repertoires from about 670 donors were re-analyzed and high-resolution HLA genotyping was added so that TCR occurrence patterns could be studied. In the later analysis, no new phenotypic data were used to find candidate immune exposures; instead, reliance was placed on TCR beta sequences and their occurrence across donors. To decide whether each TCR beta V gene segment behaved as functional or pseudogenic, an earlier analysis of some 600 of the donors relied on high-throughput TCR beta sequencing. Alongside the repertoire data, information on donor age, sex, ethnicity and CMV serostatus was compiled. In a later genetic analysis, genome-wide SNP genotypes for about 65% of the roughly 700 donors were used, and that subset was treated as a discovery cohort. All discovery cohort repertoires had been generated using a single sequencing platform. HLA typing covered class I and class II loci at four-digit resolution. The number of donors typed differed by locus, with about 629-640 for A, B, C, DRB1 and DQB1, roughly 520 for DQA1, 606 for DPA1, and some 440 for DPB1. Roughly 5 DR-DQ haplotypes were handled as single units for association and clustering, since linkage in the cohort was strong. Across approximately 420 genotyped donors of the cohort, an average of about 200,000 unique TCR beta nucleotide sequences per donor were sequenced, and 15% to 20% of those sequences were non-productive. Overall study results and their limits: HLA typing was unavailable for some donors at each locus, so association tests used only the typed subset. Correlated functional status among segregating V segments might reflect linkage disequilibrium, but an unknown experimental factor could not be ruled out. While some public TCRs were present in many individuals, most TCR sequences turned up only very rarely across donors. The authors suggested that the approach could potentially be extended to other disease states and immunological phenotypes. Roughly 15 rarely observed V segments, including chromosome 9 orphons, were excluded from the earlier analysis of just under 600 of the donors because counts were too low. In the study, 164 TCR beta chains were listed as associated with cytomegalovirus. Roughly uniform sequencing depth across donors was assumed in presence/absence analyses, although this assumption may not hold. In vitro tests confirmed that a few of the cytomegalovirus-associated TCR beta chains recognize cytomegalovirus antigens. An earlier analysis of around 600 of the donors showed that most TCR beta V segments appeared in productive rearrangements either about 87% or about 30% of the time, which broadly matched IMGT annotations. The only immune exposure information available for the cohort was CMV serostatus. A further reported finding was that TCR beta sequences accurately predicted the HLA-A and HLA-B alleles for most subjects in the first cohort. A cluster of highly shared sequence variants was judged likely to be a technical artifact of the sequencing pipeline. Several of the top co-occurrence clusters appeared to be linked to parvovirus B19, influenza, CMV and Epstein-Barr virus, according to a later analysis. In a later analysis, some 17,000 TCR beta sequences were associated with specific HLA alleles at a false discovery rate of 0.05. According to a later genetic analysis, donors in an Asian-associated ancestry cluster had fewer N-insertions in productive TCRs than the approximately 650-donor mean. Compared with equally common non-associated chains, HLA-associated TCR beta chains in a later analysis were more clonally expanded and had lower generation probabilities. In a later analysis, TCR association rates were found to vary across HLA loci, with the most associated TCRs seen for DRB1 alleles and the fewest for HLA-C alleles. A later analysis found that most CMV-associated TCR beta chains appeared HLA-restricted, with HLA associations seemingly driven largely by CMV exposure. When HLA alleles, especially DR and DQ, strongly co-occurred, TCR associations were difficult to assign to individual alleles. Some IMGT-functional V segments, including TRBV6-2 and TRBV6-3, could not be distinguished by the 87-base-pair reads and were therefore excluded. V-gene and J-gene trimming of TCR beta chains was associated with a missense DCLRE1C variant in a later genetic analysis, and the association was replicated in an independent cohort. The classifier was reported to diagnose cytomegalovirus status with high specificity and sensitivity in both the original cohort and the validation cohort. Only TCR beta chains were sequenced in this cohort, and the absence of alpha or paired-chain data limited detectable features.

This clone came up a few times. Its recognized antigen is unknown. The sample holds no much larger clone one base away, and base qualities are not on file. CDR1 MGHRA and CDR2 YSYEKL are derived from the germline V gene. The CDR3 contains 14 residues, cysteine and phenylalanine counted. Just CDR3 DNA is preserved here, 42 bases in frame from base 1. V drops 0 bases and J drops 4 bases, leaving 10 bases in between. Preparation of the library involved the immunoSEQ multiplex PCR assay. For the multiplex PCR, a mixture combining 60 forward primers for TCR Vbeta segments and 13 reverse primers for TCR Jbeta segments was used. Amplification of the CDR3 region of rearranged TCR beta genes was performed with a multiplex PCR assay on genomic DNA. On the Illumina HiSeq System, the amplified TCR beta libraries were sequenced as 87-base-pair reads. Turning to the authors' computational methods: In a later analysis, 77 million or so unique TCR beta chains were counted across the roughly 670 repertoires, and about 10 million of these chains were shared by at least two donors. A nearest-neighbor algorithm error-corrected the raw reads and collapsed the reads into unique sequences, merging closely related sequences to remove PCR and sequencing errors. To assign V, D and J gene segments, CDR3 sequences were aligned to IMGT reference sequences. For a sequence to be retained, a match of at least six nucleotides was required to both a V gene segment and a J gene segment. Rearrangements were classified as productive when the CDR3 lacked stop codons and remained in frame with V and J, and all other rearrangements were classified as non-productive. CDR3 was defined by IMGT convention, running from the second conserved V-encoded cysteine to the conserved J-encoded phenylalanine. The earlier analysis of more than 450 of the donors excluded sequences that lacked an unambiguous match to a single V gene segment. An earlier analysis of about 590 of the donors classified V segments as functional when productive rearrangements were above 56.7% and as segregating when the standard deviation between donors was above 5%. A statistical classification framework was built to diagnose cytomegalovirus status from the catalog of TCR beta chain sequences. V and J gene assignment, in a later analysis, came from comparing TCR nucleotide sequences with IMGT/GENE-DB human TR gene sequences. A later analysis assigned CDR3 sequences and most-parsimonious VDJ recombination scenarios with the TCRdist pipeline. In a later analysis, each TCR beta chain was defined by its CDR3 amino acid sequence together with its V-gene family, and reads without a unique V-gene family were excluded. A later analysis removed 500 to 600 highly shared, low-generation-probability nucleotide sequences to deal with suspected cross-contamination and a sequencing artifact. A later analysis calculated a clonal expansion index for each public chain from normalized within-repertoire ranks of inferred template counts. In a later analysis, generation probabilities were computed with a VDJ recombination model fitted to out-of-frame rearrangements, and the resulting probabilities were checked against IGoR. In a later analysis, hypergeometric tests were used to score TCR-TCR, TCR-HLA and TCR-CMV co-occurrence, with a repertoire-size bias correction applied to TCR pairs. A later analysis estimated false discovery rates by permuting HLA or CMV assignments 20 times. In a later analysis, co-occurring TCRs were grouped with DBSCAN, and TCRdist sequence similarity was added when clustering was performed within HLA-allele-positive subsets. For co-occurrence clustering, repertoires with fewer than 30,000 or more than 120,000 public chains were excluded, along with five repertoires with anomalous nucleotide sharing. Held by TCRdb, this immuneACCESS table contains in-frame sequences only and omits some clones. Under half of the omission traces to an unresolved V gene where checked; the cause of the rest is unknown. V and J calls and clone size are given by that table; D and trimming were obtained from the DNA. Present in this sample are 170,000 or so clones, roughly 80% of which were seen just once. Of the sample, around 7.3% is held by the ten largest clones.

The cohort comprised several hundred healthy bone marrow donors. Cohort members were all nominally healthy when sampled, although unrecorded immune exposures were likely present. The donor was CMV seropositive and was included in the group of 250 to 350 seropositive cohort members. A peripheral blood sample was provided by each donor, and peripheral blood mononuclear cells were used for TCR beta sequencing. Genomic DNA was extracted from the blood cell samples with the Qiagen DNeasy Blood Extraction Kit. The chain was built from TRBV4-1 and TRBJ2-7, and possibly TRBD1, on 6 matching bases. The receptor was isolated from a man younger than 40 in good health and CMV-seropositive. The sample was PBMCs. The bases read TGCGCCAGCAGCCAAGACAGGGGTCCTTACGAGCAGTACTTC. Its protein product is CASSQDRGPYEQYF.